This T cell receptor beta chain was recorded in a study of blood T cells in healthy people across ages (dated by TCRdb to 2014 to 2015). In terms of the full investigation: In model experiments, template switching captured about one uniquely barcoded TCR beta cDNA molecule for every two T cells. Using deep sequencing normalized with unique cDNA molecular identifiers, the study measured how TCR beta repertoire diversity changes with age. The donors were divided into four age groups: young (average 16 years), middle-aged (around 41), aged (approximately 62) and long-lived (approximately 74). To avoid experimental bias, donors of different ages were distributed randomly across sequencing lanes. For two donors (one aged 18 to 29 and one aged 80 or older), the study analyzed two additional independent replicas of 1 million unique cDNA reads from the same blood draw. Here is what the overall study found, with its caveats: Estimates of total diversity based on one million sequenced T cells were considered lower bounds and underestimates. Observed TCR beta diversity correlated strongly with the percentage of naive T cells measured by flow cytometry. As age increased, observed TCR beta diversity per million T cells dropped in a roughly linear way, and a significant reduction was already evident by age about 40. Because donor CMV infection status was unknown, age-related changes in expanded clonotypes were potentially confounded. Because profiling used bulk unsorted PBMCs, naive and antigen-experienced compartments could not be compared conclusively. Compared with the aged group, the long-lived group had more naive CD4+ T cells, fewer expanded clones and increased TCR diversity, a pattern suggesting age selection.

This clonotype turned up a few times. Its antigen is not yet known. Base qualities are not at hand, and no much larger clone is one base apart. The library was generated by 5' RACE. A second PCR of roughly 7 to 11 cycles was performed with a sample-barcoded 5' primer and a J-beta primer mix. A template-switch 5' adaptor carrying 12 random nucleotides introduced a unique molecular identifier onto each TCR beta cDNA molecule. Each sample yielded at least 2.5 million CDR3-containing paired-end reads. All of the RNA was converted into first-strand cDNA using the Mint cDNA synthesis kit, with a TRBC-specific oligonucleotide serving as the primer. Following uracil-DNA glycosylase treatment, all cDNA underwent a first 18-cycle PCR with the universal primers M1SS and BC2_uni_R. As for how the authors treated the data: Each sample was normalized by randomly selecting 1 million high-quality reads, each carrying a distinct molecular identifier. Instead of being binned into consensus sequences, reads with shared molecular identifiers were discarded. CDR3 identification, clonotype clustering and error correction used MiTCR with a Q25 quality threshold and the strictest error-elimination algorithm. A nonparametric unseen species model with Euler transformation was used to estimate lower-bound total TCR beta diversity. The public reads were quality trimmed at Q25 with fastp and then assembled into clones with MiXCR by TCRdb, keeping productive beta chains. Identical CDR3 protein sequences are pooled into one entry, listed with their most common genes and DNA. These V and J calls derive from TCRdb rather than the authors' analysis. The sample records some 1,800,000 distinct CDR3 sequences, roughly two fifths of which are singletons. The ten most abundant clones make up under 30% of the sample.

From V the trimming removes 3 bases and from J it removes 1 base, while the gene matches leave 6 bases of the junction unaccounted for. Taken from cysteine to phenylalanine, the CDR3 has 16 residues. Only the CDR3 portion is preserved as DNA: 48 bases, with reading frame beginning at the first base. CDR1 is given as MDHEN and CDR2 as SYDVKM, both from the germline V gene. Systemically healthy Caucasian individuals from Russia, some 36 in total and aged roughly 6 to 100 years, were included as donors. Roughly 10 milliliters of peripheral blood were collected from each donor into EDTA-treated Vacutainer tubes. Ficoll-Paque density-gradient centrifugation was used to isolate PBMCs, with at least 6.5 million obtained per sample. Trizol reagent was used to extract total RNA from the PBMCs, yielding at least 6 micrograms per sample. Naive CD45RAhigh/CD27high T cell percentages were measured by flow cytometry on a PBMC aliquot from every donor.

Source material: blood. The sequence was collected from a human donor in good health. The V gene is TRBV28 and the J gene is TRBJ2-3, with TRBD1 identical over 8 junction bases. The CDR3 in this case is CASSFHQGARTDTQYF. The nucleotides are TGTGCCAGCAGTTTCCATCAGGGGGCGCGCACAGATACGCAGTATTTT.